The sample holds a few counts of the clone carrying this T cell receptor (beta chain). Antigen specificity is unknown. This sample was included in a study of type 1 regulatory T cells. Study at large: An in vitro protocol generated T-allo10, a Tr1-enriched, alloantigen-specific CD4 T cell product.

V gave up 3 bases and J gave up 2 bases, with 16 bases separating them. CDR3 length equals 16 residues. In germline, CDR1 is LNHNV, CDR2 YYDKDF (reference sequence). MiXCR, run by TCRdb on the reads, gives a single entry per CDR3 protein. The table has fewer than 70,000 distinct CDR3 sequences, roughly three fifths seen once. Graft donor-derived T-allo10 cells were described as host-alloantigen-specific, anergic, and alloantigen-specifically suppressive. The sequenced sample was cultured T cells, either the whole culture or a sorted T cell fraction (not recorded which). Subset: Tr1-enriched cell product generated in vitro against host alloantigens. The rearrangement links TRBV15 to TRBJ1-2; tentative D call: TRBD1 (5 bases). This clonotype was sampled from a human donor in good health. CDR3: CATSRYLGGTNYGYTF. The CDR3 region has the DNA TGTGCCACCAGCAGGTATCTCGGGGGGACCAACTATGGCTACACCTTC.